The T cell receptor (beta chain) under discussion was sequenced for a study of blood T cell repertoires in COVID-19 (dated by TCRdb to the early 2020s). At the level of the whole study: Samples covering the acute and convalescent phases of COVID-19 were provided by collaborators in the United States, Italy and Spain. The prospective study material was composed of cDNA or gDNA derived from T cells, B-cell-depleted T cells, or PBMCs. Subjects who had been exposed to COVID-19, were actively infected with it, or had recovered from it provided the deeply sampled blood TCRbeta repertoires that made up the dataset. The repertoires were made available in a free public database intended to serve as a resource for research on the immune response to SARS-CoV-2. Samples were obtained from the ongoing ImmuneRACE study (first 160 participants) and from 1,200 or so subjects provided by 6 global collaborators. Nearly every sample came with metadata listing a de-identified subject ID, COVID-19 status, age in years and sex. Where HLA class I and class II types were available, the types were taken from metadata supplied by the sample provider, not from assay-based typing.

Points the paper makes about the study in general: Clinical and demographic metadata were provided uncurated, with the amount varying by source and participant.

V lost 4 bases and J lost 9 bases, and the count of bases not matched to a germline gene is 6. From the cysteine up to the phenylalanine, the CDR3 has a length of 14 residues. CDR3 DNA is the only sequence kept; it has 42 bases, read in frame from the first base. The CDR1 and CDR2 encoded by the germline V gene (reference sequence) are SGHNT and YYREEE. TCRbeta CDR3 regions were amplified from genomic DNA by means of the immunoSEQ Assay, a bias-controlled multiplex PCR. Per the original workflow: Within the assay, amplification of reference gene primers was used to estimate how many nucleated cells each sample contained. Sequence reads were collapsed and filtered to measure the absolute abundance of every unique TCRbeta CDR3 rearrangement. Productive Simpson clonality was computed per sample as the square root of Simpson's diversity index over productive rearrangements. This immuneACCESS table, as held by TCRdb, lists in-frame sequences with V and J called but not all clones. Of the missing ones, under half trace to an unresolved V gene in checked studies; the others have no known cause. D and trimming were read from the DNA, whereas the V and J calls and clone size are those reported in that table. Within this sample are some 96,000 clones, with 90% of them counted one time only. The ten largest clones capture around 1.7% of the sample.

Whole blood was collected in K2EDTA tubes by collaborating institutions according to the institutions' own protocols. For TCRbeta analysis, collaborators shipped samples in one of three forms: frozen whole blood, isolated PBMCs, or DNA extracted from either of those sample types. As for this clone: What antigen it recognizes has not been identified. One base away there is no much larger clone; base qualities are not given.

This receptor chain uses TRBV5-4 and TRBJ1-6; TRBD1 lines up with 8 middle nucleotides. This clonotype was sampled from a man aged 55 to 69 with acute or convalescent COVID-19. Sequenced sample: peripheral blood. The CDR3 region reads CASSTQGAFSPLHF. The bases read TGTGCCAGCAGCACCCAGGGGGCTTTTTCACCCCTCCACTTT.